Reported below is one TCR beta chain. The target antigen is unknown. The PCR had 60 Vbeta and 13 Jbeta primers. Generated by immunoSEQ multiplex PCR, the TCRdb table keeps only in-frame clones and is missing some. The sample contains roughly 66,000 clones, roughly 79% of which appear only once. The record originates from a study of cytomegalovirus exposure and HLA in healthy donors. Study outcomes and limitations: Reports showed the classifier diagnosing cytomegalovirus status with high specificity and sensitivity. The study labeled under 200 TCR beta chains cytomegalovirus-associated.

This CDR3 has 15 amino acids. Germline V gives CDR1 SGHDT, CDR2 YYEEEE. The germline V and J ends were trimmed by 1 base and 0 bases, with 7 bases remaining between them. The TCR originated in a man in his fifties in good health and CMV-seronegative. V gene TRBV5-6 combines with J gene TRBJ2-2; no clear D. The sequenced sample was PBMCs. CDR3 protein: CASSLSSSNTGELFF. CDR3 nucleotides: TGTGCCAGCAGCTTGAGTAGTTCGAACACCGGGGAGCTGTTTTTT.